The text below deals with one T cell receptor beta chain. The antigen remains undetermined. Production of TCR cDNA was by 5'RACE template switching, which also added a universal primer site and UMIs. Using its own MiXCR run on the 5' RACE reads, TCRdb lists one record per CDR3 protein. The sample lists approximately 170,000 distinct CDR3 sequences, 9.5% to 12% occurring once. The record originates from a study of T cells after yellow fever vaccination. For the study at large: Libraries from low-cell-number fractions were prepared with the SMART-Seq v4 Ultra Low Input RNA kit.

Regarding the study as a whole: At around 96% for CD4 and 88% for CD8, most primary-vaccination clones showed up again after the booster.

Sequences were derived from CD8+ T cells sorted from PBMCs, sampled 15 days after the yellow fever booster vaccination. This TCR derives from a man between 18 and 35 years old who received the YFV17D yellow fever vaccine.

Written as DNA, the CDR3 is TGTGCCAGCGTTCCCGGGGGGGCTTACGAGCAGTACTTC. It codes for CASVPGGAYEQYF. The gene calls are TRBV6-5 and TRBJ2-7; 8 bases fit TRBD2. This CDR3 has 13 residues. Germline V CDR1 and CDR2: MNHEY, SVGAGI. Trimming cost V 8 bases and J 4 bases; bases outside gene matches: 7.